What follows are 6 T cell receptor beta chains derived from one specimen sequenced in a study of T cells after yellow fever vaccination. TCRdb re-called the 5' RACE reads with MiXCR, one entry per CDR3 protein. Of about 50,000 distinct CDR3 sequences listed, 7.4% are singletons. The specimen comprised CD8+ T cells sorted from PBMCs, sampled roughly 14 days after the first yellow fever vaccination. These TCRs come from a man between 18 and 29 years old who received the YFV17D yellow fever vaccine.

This clonotype was seen ten or more times. DNA for the CDR3: TGTGCCATCAGGACGGGACAGAATAATTCACCCCTCCACTTT. It yields the protein CAIRTGQNNSPLHF. The chain uses TRBV10-3 and TRBJ1-6; 7 bases map to TRBD1. The trim removed 6 bases at V and 5 bases at J, leaving 4 bases unmatched. The germline V gene encodes CDR1 ENHRY and CDR2 SYGVKD. The length of the CDR3 is 14 residues.

This clonotype was observed at least ten times. This chain joins TRBV7-8 and TRBJ2-7; no clear D. Germline V gene data show CDR1 as SGHVS and CDR2 as FQNEAQ. There are 13 residues in the CDR3. The V gene lost 5 bases and the J gene lost 3 bases, with 11 bases spanning the gap. In nucleotides, the CDR3 is TGTGCCAGCAGCGCCGACACCTACTACGAGCAGTACGTC. Amino acid sequence: CASSADTYYEQYV.

This clonotype occurred a few times. The rearrangement uses TRBV2 and TRBJ2-1; 12 bases line up with TRBD2. The CDR3 covers 15 residues. With 6 bases clipped from V and 6 bases from J, the junction kept 6 bases outside the gene matches. Germline V gene sequence: CDR1 SNHLY, CDR2 FYNNEI. The CDR3 DNA is TGTGCCAGCAGGAGACTAGCGGGGGCGTCCAATGAGCAGTTCTTC. Its translation is CASRRLAGASNEQFF.

This clonotype was recorded many times. The chain employs TRBV11-2 and TRBJ1-2; D possibly corresponds to TRBD1 (5 bases). This CDR3 comprises 15 residues. Germline CDR1 is SGHAT and CDR2 is FQNNGV. The ends were cut back, 0 bases at V and 2 bases at J, with 10 bases in the middle. The CDR3 DNA is TGTGCCAGCAGCTTAGAGTCCAGGGCGAACTATGGCTACACCTTC. It specifies CASSLESRANYGYTF.

This clonotype came up many times. V is TRBV4-3 and J is TRBJ2-4; TRBD1 is a possible D gene (6 bases). The CDR3 is 16 residues long. Germline values: CDR1 LGHNA, CDR2 YSLEER. V was clipped by 0 bases and J by 5 bases, with 14 bases between them. For the CDR3, the DNA is TGCGCCAGCAGCCAAGAATCGGTTGGGGGCCAAAACATTCAGTACTTC. Translation gives CASSQESVGGQNIQYF.

This clonotype was counted at least ten times. The V and J genes are TRBV6-1 and TRBJ1-5; no reliable D call. CDR1 is MNHNS and CDR2 is SASEGT in the germline V gene. V was trimmed by 2 bases and J by 3 bases, leaving 14 bases between them. The CDR3 covers 16 residues. In DNA, the CDR3 is TGTGCCAGCAGTGAACGGTTCCTGTTGGACAATCAGCCCCAGCATTTT. The encoded protein is CASSERFLLDNQPQHF.